Sequencing of this T cell receptor (beta chain) was carried out in a study of cytomegalovirus exposure and HLA in healthy donors. At the time of sampling, donors were nominally healthy, though unrecorded immune exposures were likely. V lost 5 bases and J 5 bases, leaving 18 bases between the germline ends. Germline-derived CDR1 and CDR2 are SEHNR and FQNEAQ (reference sequence). This CDR3 is 15 amino acids long. Primers: 60 Vbeta forward and 13 Jbeta reverse. The protocol was immunoSEQ multiplex PCR, while the TCRdb copy is restricted to in-frame clones and leaves out a portion. The sample data list approximately 190,000 clones.

The sample consisted of PBMCs. The chain uses TRBV7-9 and TRBJ1-1; weak D call: TRBD1 (5 bases). This receptor was obtained from a boy between 10 and 17 years old in good health and CMV-seronegative. The CDR3 DNA reads TGTGCCAGCAGCGCACCCGGGGGGGGTAGGACTGAAGCTTTCTTT. This codes for CASSAPGGGRTEAFF. Combining the CDR3 with reference TRBV7-9 and TRBJ1-1 gives the whole variable domain DTGVSQNPRHKITKRGQNVTFRCDPISEHNRLYWYRQTLGQGPEFLTYFQNEAQLEKSRLLSDRFSAERPKGSFSTLEIQRTEQGDSAMYLCASSAPGGGRTEAFFGQGTRLTVV.